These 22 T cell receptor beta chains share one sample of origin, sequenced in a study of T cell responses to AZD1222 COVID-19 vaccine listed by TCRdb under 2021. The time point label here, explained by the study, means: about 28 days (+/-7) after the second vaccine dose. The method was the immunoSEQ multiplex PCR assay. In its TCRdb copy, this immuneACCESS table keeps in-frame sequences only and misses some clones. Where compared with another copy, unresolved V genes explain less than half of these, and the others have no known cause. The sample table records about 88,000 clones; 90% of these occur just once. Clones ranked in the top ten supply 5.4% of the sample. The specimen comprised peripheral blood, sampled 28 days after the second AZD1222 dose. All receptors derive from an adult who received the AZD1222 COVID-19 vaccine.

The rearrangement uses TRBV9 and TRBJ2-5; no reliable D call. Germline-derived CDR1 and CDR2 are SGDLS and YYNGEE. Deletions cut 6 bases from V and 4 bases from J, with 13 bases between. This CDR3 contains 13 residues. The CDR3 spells CASKNIPPETQYF. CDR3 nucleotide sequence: TGTGCCAGCAAAAATATTCCCCCAGAGACCCAGTACTTC.

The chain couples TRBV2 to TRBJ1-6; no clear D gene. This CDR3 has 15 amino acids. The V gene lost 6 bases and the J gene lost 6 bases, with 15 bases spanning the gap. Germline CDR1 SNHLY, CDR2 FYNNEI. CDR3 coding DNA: TGTGCCAGCAGCACCGGGAACTCCCCTAATTCACCCCTCCACTTT. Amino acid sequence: CASSTGNSPNSPLHF.

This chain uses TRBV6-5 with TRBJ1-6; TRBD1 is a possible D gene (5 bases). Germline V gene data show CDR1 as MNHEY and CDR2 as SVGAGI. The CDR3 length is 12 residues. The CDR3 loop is CAIRANDSPLHF. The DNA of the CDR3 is TGTGCTATCAGGGCCAACGATTCACCCCTCCACTTT.

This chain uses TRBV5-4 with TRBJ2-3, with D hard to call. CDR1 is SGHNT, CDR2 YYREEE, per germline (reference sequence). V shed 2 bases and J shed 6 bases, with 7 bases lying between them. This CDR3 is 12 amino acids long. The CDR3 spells CASSFQGDTQYF. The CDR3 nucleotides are TGTGCCAGCAGCTTTCAAGGTGATACGCAGTATTTT.

CDR3 nucleotides: TGTGCCAGTAAAGCCAGCTACTATGGCTACACCTTC. Protein: CASKASYYGYTF. The chain uses TRBV19 and TRBJ1-2; D is ambiguous. With 7 bases removed from V and 3 bases from J, the gap between germline ends came to 9 bases. This CDR3 contains 12 residues. Germline V gives CDR1 LNHDA, CDR2 SQIVND (reference sequence).

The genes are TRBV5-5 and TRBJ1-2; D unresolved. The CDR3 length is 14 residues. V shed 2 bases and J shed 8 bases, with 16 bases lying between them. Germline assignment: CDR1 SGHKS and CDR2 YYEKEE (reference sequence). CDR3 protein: CASSLLPLARGYTF. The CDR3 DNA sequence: TGTGCCAGCAGCTTACTACCCTTGGCTAGAGGCTACACCTTC.

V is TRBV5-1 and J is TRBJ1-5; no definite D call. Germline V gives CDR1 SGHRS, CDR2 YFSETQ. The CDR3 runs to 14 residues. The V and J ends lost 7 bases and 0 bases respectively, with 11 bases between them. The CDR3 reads CASREDLSNQPQHF. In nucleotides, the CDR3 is TGCGCCAGCCGGGAGGACCTTAGCAATCAGCCCCAGCATTTT.

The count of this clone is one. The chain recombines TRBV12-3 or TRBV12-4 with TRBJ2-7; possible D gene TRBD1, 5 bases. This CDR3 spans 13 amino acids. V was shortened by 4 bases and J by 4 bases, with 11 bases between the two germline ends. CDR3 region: CASSSARQYEQYF. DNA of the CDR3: TGTGCCAGCAGTTCGGCGAGACAGTACGAGCAGTACTTC.

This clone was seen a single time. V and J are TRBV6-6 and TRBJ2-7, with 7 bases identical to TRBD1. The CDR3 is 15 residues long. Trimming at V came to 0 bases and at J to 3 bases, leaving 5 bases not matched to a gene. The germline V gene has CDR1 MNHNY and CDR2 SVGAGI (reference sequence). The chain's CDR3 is CASSYSGTENYEQYF. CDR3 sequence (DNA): TGTGCCAGCAGTTACTCCGGGACAGAGAACTACGAGCAGTACTTC.

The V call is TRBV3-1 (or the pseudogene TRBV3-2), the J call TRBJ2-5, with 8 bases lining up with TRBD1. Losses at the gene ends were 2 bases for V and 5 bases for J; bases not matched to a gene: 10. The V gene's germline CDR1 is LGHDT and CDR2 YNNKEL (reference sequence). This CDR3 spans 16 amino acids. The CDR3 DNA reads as TGTGCCAGCAGCCAAAGGTCCCAGGGGGCGCGGGAGACCCAGTACTTC. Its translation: CASSQRSQGARETQYF.

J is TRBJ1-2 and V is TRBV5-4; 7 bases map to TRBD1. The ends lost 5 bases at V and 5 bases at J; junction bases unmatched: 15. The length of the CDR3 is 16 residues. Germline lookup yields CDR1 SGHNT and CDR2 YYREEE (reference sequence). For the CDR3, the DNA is TGTGCCAGCAGTTTTGTCCGGGACAGACCTTTTTATGGCTACACCTTC. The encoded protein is CASSFVRDRPFYGYTF.

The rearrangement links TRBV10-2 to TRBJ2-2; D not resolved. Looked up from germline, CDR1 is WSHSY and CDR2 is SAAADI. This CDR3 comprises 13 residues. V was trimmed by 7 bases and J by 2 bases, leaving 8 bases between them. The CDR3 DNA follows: TGCGCCAGCACCGCCTTAAACACCGGGGAGCTGTTTTTT. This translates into CASTALNTGELFF.

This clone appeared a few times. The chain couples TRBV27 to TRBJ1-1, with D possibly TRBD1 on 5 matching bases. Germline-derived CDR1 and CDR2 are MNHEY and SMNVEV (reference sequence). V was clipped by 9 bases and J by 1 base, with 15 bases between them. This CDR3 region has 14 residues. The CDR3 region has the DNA TGTGCCAGTAGATCCGGGACCCGGAACACTGAAGCTTTCTTT. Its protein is CASRSGTRNTEAFF.

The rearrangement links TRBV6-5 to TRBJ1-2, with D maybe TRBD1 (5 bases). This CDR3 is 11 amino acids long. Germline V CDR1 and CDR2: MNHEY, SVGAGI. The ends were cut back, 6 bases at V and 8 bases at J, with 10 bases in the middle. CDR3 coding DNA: TGTGCCAGCAGCCCGGGGGGGGGCTACACCTTC. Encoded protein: CASSPGGGYTF.

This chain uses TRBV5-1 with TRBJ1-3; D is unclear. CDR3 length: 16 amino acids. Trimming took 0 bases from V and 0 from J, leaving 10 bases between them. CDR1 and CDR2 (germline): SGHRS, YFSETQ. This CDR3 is CASSLAGSLSGNTIYF. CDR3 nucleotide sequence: TGCGCCAGCAGCTTGGCCGGGTCTCTCTCTGGAAACACCATATATTTT. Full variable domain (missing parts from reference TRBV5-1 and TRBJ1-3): KAGVTQTPRYLIKTRGQQVTLSCSPISGHRSVSWYQQTPGQGLQFLFEYFSETQRNKGNFPGRFSGRQFSNSRSEMNVSTLELGDSALYLCASSLAGSLSGNTIYFGEGSWLTVV.

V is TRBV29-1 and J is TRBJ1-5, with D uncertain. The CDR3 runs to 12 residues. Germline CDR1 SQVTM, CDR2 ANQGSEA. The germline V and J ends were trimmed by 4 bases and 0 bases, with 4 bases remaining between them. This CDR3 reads CSVGDSNQPQHF. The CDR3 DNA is TGCAGCGTTGGTGATAGCAATCAGCCCCAGCATTTT.

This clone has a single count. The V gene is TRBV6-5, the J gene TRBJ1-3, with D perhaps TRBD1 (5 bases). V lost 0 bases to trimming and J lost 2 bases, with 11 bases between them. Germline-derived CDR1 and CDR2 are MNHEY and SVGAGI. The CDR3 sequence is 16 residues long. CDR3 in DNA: TGTGCCAGCAGTTACTCTTCCAGGGTGGCTGGAAACACCATATATTTT. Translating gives CASSYSSRVAGNTIYF.

The CDR3 spells CASTGGTVSYTF. CDR3 bases: TGTGCCAGCACCGGGGGGACAGTGAGCTACACCTTC. The chain combines TRBV28 with TRBJ1-2; 7 positions agree with TRBD1. V gave up 7 bases and J gave up 9 bases; unmatched junction bases: 8. The CDR3 contains 12 residues. Germline CDR1 and CDR2: MDHEN and SYDVKM.

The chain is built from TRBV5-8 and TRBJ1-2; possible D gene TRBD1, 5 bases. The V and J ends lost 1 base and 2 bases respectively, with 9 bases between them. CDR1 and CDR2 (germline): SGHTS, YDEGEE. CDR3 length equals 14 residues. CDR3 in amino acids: CASSLRQQNYGYTF. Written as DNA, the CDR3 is TGTGCCAGCAGCTTGAGACAGCAGAACTATGGCTACACCTTC.

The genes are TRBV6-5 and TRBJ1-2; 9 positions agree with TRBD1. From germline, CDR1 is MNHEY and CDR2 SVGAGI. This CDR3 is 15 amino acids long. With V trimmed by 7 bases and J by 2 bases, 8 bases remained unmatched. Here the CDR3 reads CASTLGQGWNYGYTF. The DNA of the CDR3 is TGTGCCAGCACCCTCGGACAGGGGTGGAACTATGGCTACACCTTC.

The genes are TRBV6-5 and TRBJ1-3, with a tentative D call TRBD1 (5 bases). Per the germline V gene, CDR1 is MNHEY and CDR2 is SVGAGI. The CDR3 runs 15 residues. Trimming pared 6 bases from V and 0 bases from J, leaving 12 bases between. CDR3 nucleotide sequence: TGTGCCAGCAGCTCAACAGGACTCTCTGGAAACACCATATATTTT. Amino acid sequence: CASSSTGLSGNTIYF.

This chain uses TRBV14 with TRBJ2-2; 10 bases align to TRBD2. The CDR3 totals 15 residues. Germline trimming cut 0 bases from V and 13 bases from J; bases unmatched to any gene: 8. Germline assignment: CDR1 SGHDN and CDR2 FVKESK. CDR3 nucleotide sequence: TGTGCCAGCAGCCAAGACCTACTAGCGGGACGTGTGCTGTTTTTT. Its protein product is CASSQDLLAGRVLFF.